One and the same sample provided the 15 T cell receptor beta chains below, sequenced in a study of blood T cell repertoires in COVID-19. The table came from immunoSEQ multiplex PCR; TCRdb's copy has only in-frame clones and leaves some out. The data contain more than 90,000 clones, approximately 83% of them singletons. Sequences were obtained from peripheral blood. The source of these receptors is a woman in her seventies with acute or convalescent COVID-19.

The chain combines TRBV13 with TRBJ1-1, with D tentatively TRBD1 (5 bases). This CDR3 is 17 amino acids long. Looked up from germline, CDR1 is PRHDT and CDR2 is FYEKMQ (reference sequence). V lost 4 bases, J lost 1 base, and 19 bases lay in between. The CDR3 sequence is CASSSRGGVSGNTEAFF. The CDR3 coding sequence is TGTGCCAGCAGCTCCCGCGGGGGGGTAAGCGGGAACACTGAAGCTTTCTTT. Combining the CDR3 with reference TRBV13 and TRBJ1-1 gives the whole variable domain AAGVIQSPRHLIKEKRETATLKCYPIPRHDTVYWYQQGPGQDPQFLISFYEKMQSDKGSIPDRFSAQQFSDYHSELNMSSLELGDSALYFCASSSRGGVSGNTEAFFGQGTRLTVV.

This chain joins TRBV11-3 and TRBJ2-7; perhaps TRBD1 as D (6 bases). CDR1 SGHNT and CDR2 YENEEA come from the germline V gene. CDR3 length: 13 amino acids. V was shortened by 6 bases and J by 7 bases, with 16 bases between the two germline ends. The CDR3 spells CASSLRTQGEQYF. For the CDR3, the DNA is TGTGCCAGCAGTCTTAGGACCCAGGGGGAGCAGTACTTC.

The gene calls are TRBV7-9 and TRBJ1-3; D is unclear. The length of the CDR3 is 14 residues. The V end lost 3 bases, the J end lost 3 bases, and 9 bases lay between the germline ends. CDR1 is SEHNR and CDR2 is FQNEAQ in the germline V gene (reference sequence). CDR3 bases: TGTGCCAGCAGCTTTTCGGCGGGTGGAAACACCATATATTTT. Translation: CASSFSAGGNTIYF.

The chain is built from TRBV19 and TRBJ1-4, with D possibly matching TRBD1 (6 bases). V lost 0 bases to trimming and J lost 8 bases, with 19 bases between them. Germline V CDR1 and CDR2: LNHDA, SQIVND (reference sequence). The CDR3 has 17 amino acids. CDR3 region: CASSIDQGQSIGEKLFF. CDR3 in DNA: TGTGCCAGTAGTATAGATCAAGGACAGTCCATTGGGGAAAAACTGTTTTTT.

The V call is TRBV30, the J call TRBJ2-2; 11 nucleotides line up with TRBD2. The CDR3 spans 15 residues. After removal of 4 bases from V and 4 bases from J, the junction contained 5 bases not matched to a gene. The germline gives CDR1 GTSNPN, CDR2 SVGIG (reference sequence). The CDR3 coding sequence is TGTGCCTGGAATATAGCGGGAGGGCCCACCGGGGAGCTGTTTTTT. This sequence encodes CAWNIAGGPTGELFF.

For this clone: This same CDR3 is encoded by further DNA sequences in the sample. The rearrangement uses TRBV29-1 and TRBJ2-1, with TRBD2 matching over 13 bases. Germline V gene lookup returns CDR1 SQVTM and CDR2 ANQGSEA. The J segment lost 2 bases and the V segment lost 6 bases, leaving 1 base of the junction unmatched. This CDR3 comprises 14 residues. The CDR3 DNA sequence: TGCAGCGTCGGGACTAGCGGGGCCTACAATGAGCAGTTCTTC. It codes for CSVGTSGAYNEQFF.

The chain carries TRBV12-1 and TRBJ2-1; the tabulated D call, TRBD2, remains unverified against the DNA. TRBV12-1 is marked as a pseudogene. The CDR3 is 16 residues long. CDR3 nucleotide sequence: TGTGCCAGTCGGTCGTCTGGAGGCAAGACCTACAATGAGCAGTTCTTC. Its translation: CASRSSGGKTYNEQFF.

The chain combines TRBV5-4 with TRBJ1-2; 7 nucleotides align to TRBD1. The V and J ends lost 4 bases and 8 bases, in that order; junction bases with no gene match: 11. Germline CDR1 and CDR2: SGHNT and YYREEE (reference sequence). CDR3 length: 14 residues. The CDR3 reads CASSLPATGSGYTF. Here the CDR3 DNA reads TGTGCCAGCAGCCTCCCGGCGACAGGGTCGGGCTACACCTTC. Looking up the rest from reference TRBV5-4 and TRBJ1-2 gives the full variable domain: ETGVTQSPTHLIKTRGQQVTLRCSSQSGHNTVSWYQQALGQGPQFIFQYYREEENGRGNFPPRFSGLQFPNYSSELNVNALELDDSALYLCASSLPATGSGYTFGSGTRLTVV.

The chain links TRBV7-2 to TRBJ1-5, with TRBD1 identical over 10 bases. The CDR3 length is 15 residues. J gave up 11 bases and V 5 bases, and 12 bases lay outside the gene matches. The germline V gene encodes CDR1 SGHTA and CDR2 FQGNSA. The CDR3 spells CASSLSGQGLGAQHF. In nucleotides, the CDR3 is TGTGCCAGCAGCCTCTCGGGACAGGGGTTGGGGGCCCAGCATTTT.

The chain has TRBV28 and TRBJ2-7; weak D call: TRBD2 (5 bases). Per the germline V gene, CDR1 is MDHEN and CDR2 is SYDVKM. V lost 1 base and J 1 base, leaving 14 bases between the germline ends. The CDR3 length is 16 residues. CDR3 coding DNA: TGTGCCAGCAGTTTATACGCAAGACGGGGATCCTACGAGCAGTACTTC. Protein: CASSLYARRGSYEQYF.

This clone has more than one count but fewer than ten. This chain uses TRBV18 with TRBJ1-5; 12 positions match TRBD1. Germline values: CDR1 KGHSH, CDR2 LQKENI. The trim removed 3 bases at V and 5 bases at J, leaving 8 bases unmatched. CDR3 length equals 17 residues. The CDR3 nucleotides are TGTGCCAGCTCACCCATACCGGGACAGGGGGCATATCAGCCCCAGCATTTT. Encoded protein: CASSPIPGQGAYQPQHF. The full variable domain, its missing parts supplied by reference TRBV18 and TRBJ1-5, is NAGVMQNPRHLVRRRGQEARLRCSPMKGHSHVYWYRQLPEEGLKFMVYLQKENIIDESGMPKERFSAEFPKEGPSILRIQQVVRGDSAAYFCASSPIPGQGAYQPQHFGDGTRLSIL.

CDR3 coding DNA: TGCGCCAGCAGCTTGGCCACGGGAGGGTTAAATGAGCAGTTCTTC. Translation gives CASSLATGGLNEQFF. This chain links TRBV5-1 with TRBJ2-1; 8 bases match TRBD2. Unmatched junction bases numbered 6, after V lost 0 bases and J lost 7 bases. This CDR3 contains 15 residues. Germline-derived CDR1 and CDR2 are SGHRS and YFSETQ.

This chain joins TRBV6-5 and TRBJ2-3, with D unclear. Between the trimmed V and J ends, which lost 6 bases and 0 bases, there was a span of 10 bases. This CDR3 spans 14 amino acids. The V gene's germline CDR1 is MNHEY and CDR2 SVGAGI. Written as DNA, the CDR3 is TGTGCCAGCAGCGGTCTTTCTAGCACAGATACGCAGTATTTT. This codes for CASSGLSSTDTQYF.

There are a few counts of this clone. The rearrangement joins TRBV6-5 to TRBJ1-2, with D unresolved. CDR1 and CDR2 (germline): MNHEY, SVGAGI. Trimming pared 8 bases from V and 7 bases from J, leaving 11 bases between. The CDR3 is made up of 11 amino acids. CDR3 in amino acids: CASQDTLGYTF. CDR3 DNA sequence: TGTGCCAGCCAAGACACTCTTGGCTACACCTTC.

V gene TRBV28 combines with J gene TRBJ2-3; 14 nucleotides agree with TRBD2. The V segment lost 4 bases and the J segment 5 bases; nucleotides outside the gene matches: 14. The CDR3 length is 19 residues. Germline V gives CDR1 MDHEN, CDR2 SYDVKM. CDR3 sequence (DNA): TGTGCCAGCAGTTACCCCGGGACTAGCGGGAGTGTCGTAGAAGATACGCAGTATTTT. Translating gives CASSYPGTSGSVVEDTQYF.